One sample yielded the 17 T cell receptor beta chains listed below, sequenced in a study of spatial heterogeneity in lung cancer. One entry per CDR3 protein, called by TCRdb with MiXCR from the 5' RACE reads. The sample includes 45,000 or so distinct CDR3 sequences, approximately 7.6% of them seen just once. The time point denotes: sample taken at primary tumor resection. The sequenced material consisted of unsorted whole RNA from tumor, nontumor lung or frozen PBMC. The material sequenced was PBMCs, taken at surgery. The receptors originated from a female donor with early-stage non-small cell lung cancer.

This clonotype was seen more than once but under ten times. The CDR3 DNA sequence: TGTGCCAGCAGCCCGGAGGGAGGCAAGCAGGGAAGGGAGACCCAGTACTTC. Translating gives CASSPEGGKQGRETQYF. The rearrangement joins TRBV7-2 to TRBJ2-5, with TRBD2 as a possible D gene (6 bases). The length of the CDR3 is 17 residues. The germline V gene encodes CDR1 SGHTA and CDR2 FQGNSA. Trimming stripped 5 bases from V and 5 bases from J, with 24 bases between.

J is TRBJ2-5 and V is TRBV7-3, with TRBD2 as a possible D gene (5 bases). Germline V gives CDR1 SGHTA, CDR2 FQGTGA. V was cut by 0 bases and J by 8 bases, with 16 bases left in between. The CDR3 contains 15 residues. The CDR3 sequence is CASSLTGALGGTQYF. The CDR3 DNA follows: TGTGCCAGCAGCTTAACCGGAGCTTTAGGAGGCACCCAGTACTTC.

Many counts were recorded for this clonotype. The CDR3 DNA sequence: TGTGCCAGCAGTACCTACAATGAGCAGTTCTTC. Encoded protein: CASSTYNEQFF. The genes are TRBV12-3 or TRBV12-4 and TRBJ2-1; D unresolved. V was clipped by 5 bases and J by 2 bases, with 1 base between them. The CDR3 totals 11 residues.

This sequence joins TRBV28 and TRBJ2-2, with 7 bases that match TRBD2. The ends lost 3 bases at V and 4 bases at J; junction bases unmatched: 2. Germline values: CDR1 MDHEN, CDR2 SYDVKM. CDR3 size: 14 residues. CDR3 DNA: TGTGCCAGCAGTTTGGGGGGGATCACCGGGGAGCTGTTTTTT. As protein: CASSLGGITGELFF.

This clonotype has at least ten counts. The chain joins TRBV18 to TRBJ1-6, with a weak D call TRBD1 (6 bases). The CDR3 is 14 residues long. The ends were cut back, 1 base at V and 10 bases at J, with 11 bases in the middle. Looked up from germline, CDR1 is KGHSH and CDR2 is LQKENI. For the CDR3, the DNA is TGTGCCAGCTCACCACACAGGGTTGGATCACCCCTCCACTTT. It is translated as CASSPHRVGSPLHF.

This clonotype has a count of ten or more. The chain links TRBV28 to TRBJ2-3, with 12 bases lining up with TRBD1. CDR1 is MDHEN and CDR2 is SYDVKM in the germline V gene. There are 16 residues in the CDR3. The J segment lost 6 bases and the V segment lost 8 bases, leaving 12 bases of the junction unmatched. Here the CDR3 DNA reads TGTGCCAGCTCCCCCTCCGGGACAGGGGGCCCCGATACGCAGTATTTT. Translation: CASSPSGTGGPDTQYF.

In this sample, this clonotype turned up many times. The rearrangement joins TRBV7-6 to TRBJ2-3; D call uncertain. Germline CDR1 reads SGHVS; CDR2 reads FNYEAQ. V lost 5 bases and J 0 bases, leaving 9 bases between the germline ends. The CDR3 covers 14 residues. The CDR3 DNA sequence: TGTGCCAGCAGCCGCGCCTCTAGCACAGATACGCAGTATTTT. Amino acids: CASSRASSTDTQYF.

This clonotype was counted at least ten times. V and J are TRBV4-3 and TRBJ2-1; 9 bases line up with TRBD2. The length of the CDR3 is 16 residues. The J segment lost 8 bases and the V segment lost 0 bases, leaving 8 bases of the junction unmatched. Germline V gene data show CDR1 as LGHNA and CDR2 as YSLEER. The CDR3 nucleotides read TGCGCCAGCAGCCAAGATGCTAGCGGGGTTTCTGATGAGCAGTTCTTC. It specifies CASSQDASGVSDEQFF.

This clonotype came up many times. The chain has TRBV12-3 or TRBV12-4 and TRBJ2-1, with D possibly matching TRBD1 (6 bases). Trimming removed 3 bases from V and 9 bases from J, with 12 bases in between. This CDR3 has 13 residues. The CDR3, as DNA: TGTGCCAGCAGTTTTAGGGGGAGCGGTGAGCAGTTCTTC. Protein: CASSFRGSGEQFF.

The chain uses TRBV15 and TRBJ2-5; perhaps TRBD2 as D (5 bases). Germline CDR1 and CDR2: LNHNV and YYDKDF (reference sequence). V dropped 1 base and J dropped 1 base, with 10 bases sitting between them. This CDR3 spans 15 amino acids. CDR3 sequence reads: CATSRAPGSQETQYF. The CDR3 DNA sequence: TGTGCCACCAGCAGAGCACCGGGATCCCAAGAGACCCAGTACTTC.

There are many counts of this clonotype. The chain joins TRBV21-1 to TRBJ1-1. TRBV21-1 is a documented pseudogene. This CDR3 has 11 residues. The CDR3 loop reads CASSKLLEAFF. The CDR3 bases are TGTGCCAGCAGCAAACTCCTTGAAGCTTTCTTT.

V is TRBV20-1 and J is TRBJ2-1; D may be TRBD2 (6 bases). Germline-derived CDR1 and CDR2 are DFQATT and SNEGSKA (reference sequence). The V and J ends lost 2 bases and 9 bases respectively, with 17 bases between them. The CDR3 is 14 amino acids. CDR3 protein: CSARRAGLSVEQFF. The CDR3 bases are TGCAGTGCTAGACGGGCGGGACTTTCCGTTGAGCAGTTCTTC.

This clonotype has ten or more counts. This chain links TRBV4-2 with TRBJ1-5; TRBD1 matches 8 bases. CDR3 length equals 14 residues. Losses at the gene ends were 4 bases for V and 10 bases for J; bases not matched to a gene: 9. Germline V gene data show CDR1 as LGHNA and CDR2 as YNFKEQ. The CDR3 DNA follows: TGTGCCAGCAGCCCGGACAGGGCACTCGTACCCCAGCATTTT. This encodes CASSPDRALVPQHF.

This clonotype has at least ten counts. Written as DNA, the CDR3 is TGCAGCGTTGTTACAGGGGGCCAAGAGACCCAGTACTTC. Translation: CSVVTGGQETQYF. V gene TRBV29-1 combines with J gene TRBJ2-5; TRBD1 matches at 8 bases. Germline V CDR1 and CDR2: SQVTM, ANQGSEA. V shed 4 bases, J shed 1 base, and the junction held 2 bases outside the gene matches. The CDR3 runs to 13 residues.

This clonotype was picked up many times. The gene calls are TRBV6-5 and TRBJ1-5, with a tentative D call TRBD1 (5 bases). Germline assignment: CDR1 MNHEY and CDR2 SVGAGI. With 10 bases removed from V and 1 base from J, the gap between germline ends came to 14 bases. The CDR3 spans 14 residues. The CDR3 DNA reads TGTGCCACCCAGGGTGGGGGAAGCAATCAGCCCCAGCATTTT. The encoded protein is CATQGGGSNQPQHF.

The chain carries TRBV30 and TRBJ1-2, with D possibly matching TRBD1 (5 bases). Germline V gene lookup returns CDR1 GTSNPN and CDR2 SVGIG (reference sequence). This CDR3 spans 14 amino acids. V gave up 2 bases and J gave up 8 bases, with 18 bases separating them. The CDR3 DNA is TGTGCCTGGAGTCGCGGGACGGCCTCTTGGGGCTACACCTTC. Translating it yields CAWSRGTASWGYTF.

This clonotype occurred many times. The chain recombines TRBV29-1 with TRBJ1-1; the match to TRBD1 covers 7 bases. The CDR3 covers 14 residues. Germline CDR1 is SQVTM and CDR2 is ANQGSEA. The V gene end was trimmed by 5 bases and the J gene end by 4 bases; junction bases not matched to a gene: 10. The CDR3, as DNA: TGCAGCGTTCTTAGACAGGGAGTCTCCACTGAAGCTTTCTTT. This gives the protein CSVLRQGVSTEAFF.